This T cell receptor beta chain is drawn from a study of shared clonotypes between healthy human individuals. Both subsets, CD45RA+ naive and CD45RA-negative memory, were split from the CD4+ cells. Germline V gene sequence: CDR1 SGHTA, CDR2 FQGNSA. The length of the CDR3 is 15 residues. V lost 5 bases, J lost 2 bases, and 14 bases lay in between. Deep was the level used in running the assay. Using immunoSEQ multiplex PCR, the repertoire was profiled, and TCRdb retains in-frame clones only, with some absent. The table records just over 2,000,000 clones, roughly 94% of them present only once. The specimen sequenced was naive CD4+ T cells sorted from blood. Subset defined: CD45RA+ positively selected. The TCR sequence derives from a man between 18 and 35 years old in good health. This chain connects TRBV7-2 to TRBJ2-3, with D tentatively TRBD1 (6 bases). CDR3 nucleotides: TGTGCCAGCAGCGACCCGGGACATAACACAGATACGCAGTATTTT. This codes for CASSDPGHNTDTQYF.